Each of the 16 T cell receptor beta chains below was sequenced from the same sample in a study of blood T cells in healthy people across ages. It was with a sample-barcoded 5' primer and a J-beta primer mix that a second PCR of about 6 to 12 cycles was run. TCRdb called the 5' RACE reads again in MiXCR, with one record for every CDR3 protein. The sample shows around 500,000 distinct CDR3 sequences, approximately 26% of them seen only once. Another study also made use of these data, one on T cells of mothers and their children.

Sequencing was done on a sample of blood. These receptor sequences come from a boy younger than 10 in good health.

This chain joins TRBV7-2 and TRBJ1-2; 8 positions agree with TRBD1. The CDR3 contains 16 residues. Germline lookup yields CDR1 SGHTA and CDR2 FQGNSA. The ends lost 1 base at V and 3 bases at J; junction bases unmatched: 7. In DNA form, the CDR3 reads TGTGCCAGCAGCTTAGGTGGCAGGGGGCGCGACTATGGCTACACCTTC. Amino acid sequence: CASSLGGRGRDYGYTF.

This chain connects TRBV29-1 to TRBJ2-7; D tentatively reads TRBD1 or TRBD2 (5 bases each). This CDR3 has 14 residues. CDR1 and CDR2 from the germline V gene are SQVTM and ANQGSEA. V shed 4 bases and J shed 3 bases, with 16 bases lying between them. The CDR3 region is CSVGGDSTNYEQYF. As DNA, the CDR3 is TGCAGCGTTGGGGGCGACTCGACTAACTACGAGCAGTACTTC.

The chain carries TRBV30 and TRBJ2-5; D unclear. CDR3 length equals 12 residues. The ends were cut back, 1 base at V and 1 base at J, with 4 bases in the middle. The germline CDR1 and CDR2 sequences are GTSNPN and SVGIG (reference sequence). CDR3 coding DNA: TGTGCCTGGAGTGCCATCCAAGAGACCCAGTACTTC. Protein sequence: CAWSAIQETQYF.

This clonotype was seen many times. The genes are TRBV7-8 and TRBJ2-5; no clear D. This CDR3 contains 13 residues. V lost 0 bases and J 5 bases, leaving 7 bases between the germline ends. Germline CDR1 SGHVS, CDR2 FQNEAQ. CDR3 coding DNA: TGTGCCAGCAGCTTAGCCCTCATGGAGACCCAGTACTTC. This codes for CASSLALMETQYF.

This clonotype was seen a handful of times. The CDR3 loop reads CASSARQGGDTEAFF. The CDR3 bases are TGTGCCAGCAGCGCTCGACAGGGAGGGGACACTGAAGCTTTCTTT. The chain combines TRBV7-9 with TRBJ1-1, with TRBD1 identical over 7 bases. With V trimmed by 5 bases and J by 3 bases, 9 bases remained unmatched. The germline CDR1 and CDR2 sequences are SEHNR and FQNEAQ (reference sequence). This CDR3 is 15 amino acids long.

This clonotype was seen more than once but under ten times. The rearrangement uses TRBV12-3 or TRBV12-4 and TRBJ1-3; D is perhaps TRBD1 (6 bases). The CDR3 has 13 amino acids. V was trimmed by 3 bases and J by 4 bases, leaving 7 bases between them. CDR3 bases: TGTGCCAGCAGTTTTACAGGGGGAAACACCATATATTTT. Protein sequence: CASSFTGGNTIYF.

This clonotype was counted many times. The V and J genes are TRBV7-9 and TRBJ1-2; no clear D gene. CDR3 length: 13 residues. In germline, CDR1 is SEHNR, CDR2 FQNEAQ (reference sequence). With 1 base removed from V and 7 bases from J, the gap between germline ends came to 10 bases. The CDR3 reads CASSLVEGGGYTF. CDR3 nucleotide sequence: TGTGCCAGCAGCTTAGTGGAGGGCGGTGGCTACACCTTC.

Here the CDR3 DNA reads TGTGCCAGCAGGACTAGCGGGGAGGACTACAATGAGCAGTTCTTC. It specifies CASRTSGEDYNEQFF. This chain links TRBV28 with TRBJ2-1; the match to TRBD2 covers 11 bases. Germline assignment: CDR1 MDHEN and CDR2 SYDVKM. V lost 6 bases, J lost 3 bases, and 4 bases stayed unmatched. The length of the CDR3 is 15 residues. The variable domain in full, with the rest retrieved from reference TRBV28 and TRBJ2-1, is DVKVTQSSRYLVKRTGEKVFLECVQDMDHENMFWYRQDPGLGLRLIYFSYDVKMKEKGDIPEGYSVSREKKERFSLILESASTNQTSMYLCASRTSGEDYNEQFFGPGTRLTVL.

This chain links TRBV2 with TRBJ2-1, with D unresolved. Germline CDR1 reads SNHLY; CDR2 reads FYNNEI. The CDR3 has 13 amino acids. Trimming took 7 bases from V and 1 from J, leaving 8 bases between them. The CDR3 sequence: CASTSDSYNEQFF. The CDR3 DNA sequence: TGTGCCAGCACGTCGGATTCCTACAATGAGCAGTTCTTC.

In its sample, this clonotype was seen a few times. The chain's CDR3 is CASSKLAGDYNEQFF. The CDR3 DNA follows: TGTGCCAGCAGTAAACTAGCGGGAGACTACAATGAGCAGTTCTTC. V usage is TRBV6-1 and J usage is TRBJ2-1, with 11 bases aligning to TRBD2. CDR3 length equals 15 residues. V trimming: 5 bases; J trimming: 3 bases; junction bases outside the gene matches: 3. The germline CDR1 and CDR2 sequences are MNHNS and SASEGT.

The chain carries TRBV27 and TRBJ2-7; D call uncertain. The CDR3 totals 15 residues. The V gene lost 0 bases and the J gene lost 0 bases, with 9 bases spanning the gap. CDR1 MNHEY and CDR2 SMNVEV come from the germline V gene (reference sequence). DNA for the CDR3: TGTGCCAGCAGTTTATCGGATTGGAGCTCCTACGAGCAGTACTTC. It is translated as CASSLSDWSSYEQYF.

There are a few counts of this clonotype. The gene calls are TRBV11-1 and TRBJ2-3, with TRBD2 matching over 8 bases. The V gene end was trimmed by 6 bases and the J gene end by 1 base; junction bases not matched to a gene: 21. The CDR3 has 20 residues. Germline V CDR1 and CDR2: SGHAT, FQDESV (reference sequence). The CDR3 reads CASRPTPDSSSGRGTDTQYF. For the CDR3, the DNA is TGTGCCAGCAGACCAACGCCTGATTCGTCGAGCGGGAGAGGCACAGATACGCAGTATTTT.

A few counts support this clonotype. The rearrangement joins TRBV6-2 or TRBV6-3 to TRBJ2-5; 13 bases line up with TRBD2. V shed 4 bases, J shed 5 bases, and the junction held 10 bases outside the gene matches. The CDR3 consists of 17 residues. The germline V gene has CDR1 MNHEY and CDR2 SVGEGT. The CDR3 is CASSSKLAGGSGETQYF. The CDR3 nucleotides are TGTGCCAGCAGTTCCAAACTAGCGGGAGGGTCCGGGGAGACCCAGTACTTC.

V gene TRBV20-1 combines with J gene TRBJ2-7, with D maybe TRBD2 (6 bases). The germline V gene has CDR1 DFQATT and CDR2 SNEGSKA (reference sequence). The CDR3 runs 13 residues. Trimming removed 5 bases from V and 5 bases from J, with 16 bases in between. CDR3 in DNA: TGCAGTGCTCCCGGGACTGGGAGGAACGAGCAGTACTTC. Its protein is CSAPGTGRNEQYF.

This sequence joins TRBV25-1 and TRBJ2-7; D may correspond to TRBD1 or TRBD2 (5 bases each). The V end was cut by 10 bases, the J end by 0 bases, with 13 bases between. This CDR3 comprises 13 residues. In germline, CDR1 is MGHDK, CDR2 SYGVNS. The CDR3 sequence is CATSGTGSYEQYF. The CDR3 DNA sequence: TGTGCCACGTCCGGGACCGGCTCCTACGAGCAGTACTTC.

The V gene is TRBV4-3, the J gene TRBJ2-2, with a weak D call TRBD2 (5 bases). The CDR3 sequence is 19 residues long. Between the trimmed V and J ends, which lost 0 bases and 0 bases, there was a span of 17 bases. CDR1 is LGHNA, CDR2 YSLEER, per germline. The chain's CDR3 is CASSQDPTGGRANTGELFF. CDR3 DNA sequence: TGCGCCAGCAGCCAAGATCCTACCGGAGGTAGGGCGAACACCGGGGAGCTGTTTTTT.